The source of this T cell receptor beta chain is a study of shared clonotypes between healthy human individuals (dated by TCRdb to 2018 to 2021). Concerning the study at large: A few men and two women, aged 18 to 49 years, made up the cohort. Between about 0.9 and 10 billion PBMCs per donor were obtained by leukapheresis. For each donor, CD4 naive and CD4 memory were each given three plates, CD8 naive was given two plates, and CD8 memory was given one plate. Libraries were prepared and TCR repertoires were sequenced by different laboratories using diverse techniques, in order to increase sequencing depth and limit assay-specific biases. To estimate repertoire size and how much clonotypes are shared between individuals, the study performed deep sequencing of blood TCR repertoires from five healthy adults.

Using the deep immunoSEQ assay, TCR CDR3 regions were amplified from genomic DNA by multiplex PCR. Extracted genomic DNA from each cell subset was distributed evenly across all wells of several immunoSEQ 96-well plates, and each plate was treated as a replicate. For sorted subsets, roughly 200 ng of genomic DNA, equivalent to some 30,000 T cell genomes, went into each replicate PCR. The purified libraries were quantified using a Qubit 3.0 fluorometer, sized with a Bioanalyzer 2100, and then quantified again using the KAPA Library Quantification kit. Each immunoSEQ 96-well plate was sequenced on its own single-read 150-cycle Illumina NextSeq 550 flow cell. The published analysis was carried out like this. Because only junctional sequences without quality scores were contained in the immunoSEQ output, filtering matching that applied to full-length reads could not be performed. Sequences were annotated with PyIR, a Python wrapper for IgBLAST v1.9, and V/J genes and CDR3 were assigned using IMGT germline references. Any read was removed if the V/J assignment was weak (E-value above 1e-6), the CDR3 was missing, or the read contained stop codons, out-of-frame junctions, or ambiguous translated residues. V3J clonotypes were defined by identical inferred V gene, J gene, and CDR3 amino acid sequence. To compute the percentage overlap between repertoires, the number of shared unique clonotypes was divided by the size of the smaller repertoire. Three approaches were used to assess repertoire richness: RTK rarefaction, the Chao1 estimator, and Recon v2.1 estimates of unobserved clonotypes. Generation probabilities for all TCRbeta clonotypes obtained by the gDNA method from several donors were computed using OLGA. TCRdb carries this immuneACCESS record with in-frame sequences only. Its versions omit some clonotypes, under half of them owing to an unresolved V gene in the studies checked, with the rest unexplained. That table gives V, J and clone size, and the DNA gave D and trimming. This sample is represented by about 820,000 clones; roughly 92% of them were singletons. Together, the top ten hold about 25% of the sample.

Concerning this clone: The antigen this receptor binds is unknown. The record has no base qualities; no much larger clone is one base away.

For the CD8 naive samples, CD45RO-negative cells were positively selected for CCR7, yielding a CD45RA+CCR7+ population from which TemRA cells were excluded. Donors were healthy HIV-negative adults with no recently reported acute infections or vaccinations. All donors were Caucasian adults living in Nashville, Tennessee, USA. Blood was collected by leukapheresis, and PBMCs were isolated by Ficoll-Histopaque density gradient centrifugation and then cryopreserved in liquid nitrogen vapor phase. Purity and quantity of every magnetically sorted T cell population were checked by analytical flow cytometry. Genomic DNA was isolated from each sorted fraction and quantified by UV absorbance on a Nanodrop 2000c. What the study reported, not specific to this receptor: Even with the large sequencing depth, rarefaction of the sorted-subset datasets indicated that sequencing was incomplete. Sharing across a handful of donors was observed for 5% to 6.5% of naive CD4, over 3% of naive CD8, 2% to 2.5% of memory CD4, and about 0.38% of memory CD8 clonotypes. Because the study included a small number of donors, the genetic and exposure-history diversity represented was limited. Higher generation probabilities were observed for clonotypes shared by all four sorted-subset donors than for non-shared clonotypes. Larger estimated clonotype richness was generally found for naive subsets than for memory subsets. Pairwise subsampling led to the expectation that sequencing depth would affect the degree of clonotype sharing among donors. Sampling was limited to blood, and TCR repertoires in tissue likely differ from TCR repertoires in blood.

Ends trimmed: V by 3 bases, J by 10 bases; bases unmatched to a gene: 4. The CDR3 has 13 amino acids, counting the end cysteine and phenylalanine. The entry retains the CDR3 DNA only, 39 bases that are in frame from base 1. CDR1 and CDR2, per the germline V gene (reference sequence), are MNHEY and SMNVEV. Sample: naive CD8+ T cells sorted from blood. Read against the paper, the sample's cell subset or site label means: CD45RA+CCR7+. This receptor was obtained from a man aged 25-45 years in good health. The chain is encoded by TRBV27 joined to TRBJ2-1; 9 nucleotides in the junction match TRBD1. This receptor carries the CDR3 CASSFPGTGEQFF. The DNA sequence is given as TGTGCCAGCAGTTTCCCTGGGACAGGGGAGCAGTTCTTC.